This record concerns one TCR beta chain sequence. Per germline, CDR1 LNHDA and CDR2 SQIVND (reference sequence). The CDR3 is made up of 16 amino acids. The junction had 9 bases not matched to a gene; V was cut back by 5 bases and J by 4 bases. Original handling: Reference gene primer amplification yielded estimated nucleated cell counts. Clones were sequenced by immunoSEQ multiplex PCR, and TCRdb holds only the in-frame ones, with some missing. V, J and clone size were drawn from that table, and D and trimming were deduced from the DNA. The table records tens of thousands of clones, around 80% of them present only once. This sample was included in a study of blood T cell repertoires in COVID-19. Study-level background: COVID-19 samples from acute and convalescent phases originated in the United States, Italy and Spain. The analysed material was cDNA or gDNA that came from T cells, B-cell-depleted T cells, or PBMCs.

The receptor's source is an elderly woman with acute or convalescent COVID-19. Source material: peripheral blood. The rearrangement links TRBV19 to TRBJ2-1, with 9 bases lining up with TRBD2. The CDR3 is CASSFRGSGGYNEQFF. For the CDR3, the DNA is TGTGCCAGTAGTTTCCGGGGTAGCGGGGGATACAATGAGCAGTTCTTC.